Listed here is a single TCR beta chain. The germline gives CDR1 LNHDA, CDR2 SQIVND (reference sequence). V shed 6 bases, J shed 5 bases, and the junction held 10 bases outside the gene matches. This CDR3 region has 14 residues. These data originate in a study of cytomegalovirus exposure and HLA in healthy donors. PCR involved 60 Vbeta and 13 Jbeta primers. Generated by immunoSEQ multiplex PCR, the TCRdb table keeps only in-frame clones and is missing some. The sample includes approximately 91,000 clones, roughly 77% of them seen just once. The sample was PBMCs. This clonotype was sampled from a human donor in good health. The V call is TRBV19, the J call TRBJ2-7; 7 bases agree with TRBD1. Here the CDR3 DNA reads TGTGCCAGTAGGTACTCAGGGGGAGACGACGAGCAGTACTTC. Protein sequence: CASRYSGGDDEQYF.